This T cell receptor (beta chain) was identified in a study of shared clonotypes between healthy human individuals. The CDR3 sequence is 13 residues long. The germline CDR1 and CDR2 sequences are MDHEN and SYDVKM. V was clipped by 7 bases and J by 2 bases, with 10 bases between them. Naivety among CD8 cells was defined by CD45RO negativity and positive CCR7 selection, thereby excluding terminally differentiated effector memory CD45RA+ cells. TCRdb's table, derived via immunoSEQ multiplex PCR, lists solely in-frame clones and lacks some. Of more than 550,000 clones in the sample, around 90% are singletons; the top ten hold approximately 25%.

The chain is built from TRBV28 and TRBJ2-3, with D tentatively TRBD1 (5 bases). The sequencing input was naive CD8+ T cells sorted from blood. This clonotype was sampled from a man in his thirties or forties in good health. The DNA of the CDR3 is TGTGCCAGCAACTCGGACATCACAGATACGCAGTATTTT. As protein: CASNSDITDTQYF. Variable domain in full (rest from reference TRBV28 and TRBJ2-3): DVKVTQSSRYLVKRTGEKVFLECVQDMDHENMFWYRQDPGLGLRLIYFSYDVKMKEKGDIPEGYSVSREKKERFSLILESASTNQTSMYLCASNSDITDTQYFGPGTRLTVL.